Described below is a single T cell receptor beta chain sequence and its context. What it recognizes is unknown. HIV-negative, healthy adults without recent acute infections or vaccinations were the donors. A split of CD4+ cells into CD45RA+ naive and CD45RA-negative memory subsets was performed. The data belong to a study of shared clonotypes between healthy human individuals. Libraries were prepared by immunoSEQ multiplex PCR; TCRdb keeps only in-frame clonotypes and omits some of them. The sample has over a million clones, 95% to 99% seen once. Study-wide findings and caveats: Clonotypes shared by all four sorted-subset donors had higher generation probabilities than non-shared clonotypes. Naive subsets generally exceeded memory subsets in estimated richness.

This CDR3 contains 12 residues. Germline V gene data show CDR1 as SGHNT and CDR2 as YYREEE (reference sequence). With 2 bases removed from V and 8 bases from J, the gap between germline ends came to 10 bases. This TCR was sampled from a man between 25 and 39 years old in good health. The chain joins TRBV5-4 to TRBJ1-2; D remains unclear. Source material: naive CD4+ T cells sorted from blood. Subset reported: CD45RA+ positively selected. CDR3: CASSLAGWGYTF. In DNA form, the CDR3 reads TGTGCCAGCAGCTTAGCAGGCTGGGGCTACACCTTC.